This paragraph reports one T cell receptor (beta chain). The data derive from a study of blood T cell repertoires in COVID-19. Study at large: T cells, B-cell-depleted T cells, or PBMCs supplied cDNA or gDNA.

The CDR3 contains 11 residues. Germline-derived CDR1 and CDR2 are DFQATT and SNEGSKA (reference sequence). V trimming: 6 bases; J trimming: 8 bases; junction bases outside the gene matches: 6. Authors' data handling: Amplification of reference gene primers provided the estimated nucleated cell counts. Measured with immunoSEQ multiplex PCR; TCRdb has only the in-frame clones, and not every one. Clone size and V and J calls were adopted from that table, with D and trimming inferred from the DNA. Here the sample spans 250,000 to 300,000 clones, around 88% being singletons. The receptor comes from a woman in her 30s who had recovered from COVID-19. J is TRBJ1-2 and V is TRBV20-1; 7 bases map to TRBD1. The sequencing input was peripheral blood. CDR3 region: CSAKDRTGYTF. In DNA form, the CDR3 reads TGCAGTGCCAAGGACAGGACCGGCTACACCTTC.